This TCR beta chain was sequenced in a study of brain T cells in children with intractable seizures. Broader study findings: Only CDR3 sequence similarity suggested viral specificity, without known HCMV serostatus.

Only cases whose brain tissue showed the highest T cell transcript signatures were sequenced. TCRdb's table, derived via immunoSEQ multiplex PCR, lists solely in-frame clones and lacks some. The sample yields about 76,000 clones, about 92% seen once. About this clone itself: What it recognizes is unknown.

The TCR comes from a boy in the first two years of life with tuberous sclerosis and intractable seizures. The sample consisted of peripheral blood, taken at surgery.

The CDR3 DNA sequence: TGTGCCAGCAGCGGGGTTGACACTGAAATTTCACCCCTCCACTTT. This sequence encodes CASSGVDTEISPLHF. The chain is built from TRBV7-9 and TRBJ1-6, with D unresolved. Between the trimmed V and J ends, which lost 5 bases and 9 bases, there was a span of 17 bases. This CDR3 comprises 15 residues. From germline, CDR1 is SEHNR and CDR2 FQNEAQ (reference sequence).